This paragraph covers one T cell receptor beta chain sequence. The data derive from a study of blood T cell repertoires in COVID-19. Profiled with immunoSEQ multiplex PCR; TCRdb holds only in-frame clones, not every one. This sample yields about 66,000 clones, of which nearly 90% are seen a single time; 1.4% to 1.5% belongs to the top ten. V was cut by 5 bases and J by 5 bases, with 18 bases left in between. This CDR3 spans 15 amino acids. Germline CDR1 reads MNHEY; CDR2 reads SMNVEV (reference sequence). The sample was peripheral blood. The receptor was derived from a man aged 60 to 69 with acute or convalescent COVID-19. The chain joins TRBV27 to TRBJ1-2; a weak D match, TRBD1 (5 bases). The CDR3 here is CASSPRGTPGYGYTF. CDR3 coding DNA: TGTGCCAGCAGTCCTAGAGGGACTCCAGGGTATGGCTACACCTTC.